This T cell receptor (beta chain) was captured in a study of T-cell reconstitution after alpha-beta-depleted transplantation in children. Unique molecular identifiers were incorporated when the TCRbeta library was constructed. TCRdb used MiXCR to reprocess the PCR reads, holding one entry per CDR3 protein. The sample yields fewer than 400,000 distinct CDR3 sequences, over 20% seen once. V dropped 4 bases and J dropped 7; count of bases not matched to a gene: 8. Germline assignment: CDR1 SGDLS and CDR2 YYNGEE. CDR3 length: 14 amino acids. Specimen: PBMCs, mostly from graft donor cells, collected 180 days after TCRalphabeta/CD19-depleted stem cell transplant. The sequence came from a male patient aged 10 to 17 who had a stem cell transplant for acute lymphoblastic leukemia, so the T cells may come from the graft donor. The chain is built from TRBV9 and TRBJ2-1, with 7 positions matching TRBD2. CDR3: CASSSQGGLNEQFF. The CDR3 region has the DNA TGTGCCAGCAGCTCCCAGGGAGGGCTTAATGAGCAGTTCTTC. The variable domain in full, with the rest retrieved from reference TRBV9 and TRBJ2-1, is DSGVTQTPKHLITATGQRVTLRCSPRSGDLSVYWYQQSLDQGLQFLIQYYNGEERAKGNILERFSAQQFPDLHSELNLSSLELGDSALYFCASSSQGGLNEQFFGPGTRLTVL.